The source of this T cell receptor (beta chain) is a study of naive and memory T cell subsets. A remark on this clonotype: Its antigen remains unidentified.

Study outcomes and limitations: Clonotypes are single alpha or beta chains, not paired receptors. A few larger clonotypes appeared in naive repertoires, especially CD8, possibly memory cells re-expressing CD45RA.

The beta constant-region primer was an equimolar mix of two oligonucleotides covering TRBC1 and TRBC2. Four rounds of PCR amplified the ligated cDNA using nested alpha and beta constant-region primers plus SP2. MiXCR, run by TCRdb on the UMI-ligation and nested PCR reads, gives a single entry per CDR3 protein. The sample carries roughly 80,000 distinct CDR3 sequences, about 10% recorded once. The CDR3 spans 11 residues. Trimming took off 0 bases at V and 7 bases at J, with 2 bases between the two ends. The germline CDR1 and CDR2 sequences are LGHNA and YNFKEQ. The clonotype comes from a human donor in good health. The chain recombines TRBV4-2 with TRBJ2-3; D call uncertain. Sequencing input: naive CD8+ T cells from blood. CDR3 sequence (DNA): TGTGCCAGCAGCCAAGATAATACGCAGTATTTT. Its translation: CASSQDNTQYF.